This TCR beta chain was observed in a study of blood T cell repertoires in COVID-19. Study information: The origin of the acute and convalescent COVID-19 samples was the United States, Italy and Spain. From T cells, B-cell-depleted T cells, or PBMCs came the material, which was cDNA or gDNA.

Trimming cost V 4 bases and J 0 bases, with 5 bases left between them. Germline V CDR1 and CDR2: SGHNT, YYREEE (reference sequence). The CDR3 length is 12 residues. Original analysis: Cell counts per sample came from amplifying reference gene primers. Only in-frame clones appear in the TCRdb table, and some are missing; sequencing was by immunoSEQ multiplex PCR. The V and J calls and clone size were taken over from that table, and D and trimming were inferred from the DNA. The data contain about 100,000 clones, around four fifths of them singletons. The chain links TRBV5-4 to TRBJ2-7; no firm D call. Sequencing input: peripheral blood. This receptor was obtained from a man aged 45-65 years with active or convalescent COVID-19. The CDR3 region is CASSNLSYEQYF. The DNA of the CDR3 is TGTGCCAGCAGCAATCTCTCCTACGAGCAGTACTTC.